What follows describes a single T cell receptor (beta chain). Assay: immunoSEQ multiplex PCR; the TCRdb copy retains only in-frame clones and omits some. The table shows about 1 million clones, with more than 60% occurring only once. This record belongs to a study of shared clonotypes between healthy human individuals. V was clipped by 0 bases and J by 6 bases, with 16 bases between them. CDR3 length equals 16 residues. Germline V lookup: CDR1 MNHNY, CDR2 SVGAGI (reference sequence). The sample consisted of memory CD4+ T cells sorted from blood. Subset denoted: CD45RA-negative fraction. The sequence was obtained from a man younger than 35 in good health. This rearrangement joins TRBV6-6 to TRBJ2-3; D not certain. The CDR3 DNA reads as TGTGCCAGCAGTTACTCCACCCCCCCGGCGCGCGATACGCAGTATTTT. As protein: CASSYSTPPARDTQYF.